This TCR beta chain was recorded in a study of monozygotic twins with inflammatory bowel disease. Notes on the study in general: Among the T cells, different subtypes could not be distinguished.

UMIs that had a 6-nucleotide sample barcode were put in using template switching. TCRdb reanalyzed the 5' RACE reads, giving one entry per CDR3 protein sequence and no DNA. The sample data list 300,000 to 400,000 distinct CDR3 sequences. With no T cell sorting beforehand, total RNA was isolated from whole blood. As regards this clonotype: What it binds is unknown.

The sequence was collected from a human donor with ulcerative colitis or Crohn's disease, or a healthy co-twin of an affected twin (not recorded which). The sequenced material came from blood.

The CDR3 sequence is CSVERTSGSFGEQFF. This chain links TRBV29-1 with TRBJ2-1; TCRdb's D call, TRBD2, is unchecked because there is no DNA. The CDR3 consists of 15 residues. Germline V lookup: CDR1 SQVTM, CDR2 ANQGSEA.